This T cell receptor beta chain was observed in a study of T-cell memory formation after mild COVID-19. TCRdb reprocessed the 5' RACE reads with MiXCR, giving one entry per CDR3 protein. The sample records hundreds of thousands of distinct CDR3 sequences, just over 20% being singletons. The sequencing sample was made of PBMCs or a T cell subset sorted from them (not recorded which). This clonotype was obtained from an adult woman who had mild COVID-19 (a few samples of this study predate the infection). Cell type and time point are not known.

CDR3 in DNA: TGTGCCAGCAGCGTAACCGGGACAGTTAATGAAAAACTGTTTTTT. It encodes CASSVTGTVNEKLFF. The rearrangement links TRBV9 to TRBJ1-4; 7 bases are a match to TRBD1. Germline CDR1 is SGDLS and CDR2 is YYNGEE. The CDR3 length is 15 residues. Losses at the gene ends were 1 base for V and 4 bases for J; bases not matched to a gene: 4.